The 23 T cell receptor beta chains in this list originate from one sample, sequenced in a study of blood T cell repertoires in COVID-19. Only in-frame clones appear in the TCRdb table, and some are missing; sequencing was by immunoSEQ multiplex PCR. The sample shows 65,000 to 90,000 clones, 79% of them seen only once. Sequences were obtained from peripheral blood. Every receptor here comes from a man aged 60 to 69 with active or convalescent COVID-19.

This rearrangement joins TRBV5-4 to TRBJ2-1; the D is unclear. This CDR3 spans 15 amino acids. The V end lost 0 bases, the J end lost 0 bases, and 7 bases lay between the germline ends. Per the germline V gene, CDR1 is SGHNT and CDR2 is YYREEE (reference sequence). The CDR3 is CASSLARSSYNEQFF. The CDR3 DNA reads as TGTGCCAGCAGCTTGGCACGTAGCTCCTACAATGAGCAGTTCTTC.

The chain uses TRBV7-9 and TRBJ1-1, with TRBD1 identical over 8 bases. V trimming: 5 bases; J trimming: 0 bases; junction bases outside the gene matches: 5. Germline CDR1 and CDR2: SEHNR and FQNEAQ (reference sequence). The CDR3 has 15 amino acids. Here the CDR3 reads CASSAQGGMNTEAFF. Here the CDR3 DNA reads TGTGCCAGCAGCGCACAGGGGGGAATGAACACTGAAGCTTTCTTT.

The chain links TRBV7-3 to TRBJ2-3, with 8 bases that match TRBD2. V lost 0 bases, J lost 2 bases, and 7 bases stayed unmatched. The CDR3 contains 17 residues. Germline V gene lookup returns CDR1 SGHTA and CDR2 FQGTGA. This CDR3 is CASSLTGWTSSTDTQYF. In DNA form, the CDR3 reads TGTGCCAGCAGCTTAACGGGTTGGACTAGCTCCACAGATACGCAGTATTTT.

This chain links TRBV10-1 with TRBJ1-6, with a possible D match to TRBD1 (5 bases). The V gene's germline CDR1 is WNHNN and CDR2 SYGVQD (reference sequence). This CDR3 region has 16 residues. The V gene lost 6 bases and the J gene lost 1 base, with 13 bases spanning the gap. The DNA for the CDR3 is TGCGCCAGCAGGGCCTCAGGGTGGTCCTATAATTCACCCCTCCACTTT. Translation gives CASRASGWSYNSPLHF.

This clone has a handful of counts. The genes are TRBV9 and TRBJ1-3, with D possibly being TRBD1 (5 bases). The CDR3 runs to 14 residues. From germline, CDR1 is SGDLS and CDR2 YYNGEE. V lost 4 bases to trimming and J lost 0 bases, with 8 bases between them. CDR3 in DNA: TGTGCCAGCAGCTTCCAGGGCTCTGGAAACACCATATATTTT. Encoded protein: CASSFQGSGNTIYF.

The J gene is TRBJ1-2, the V gene TRBV5-1; the D gene is possibly TRBD1 (5 bases). Germline lookup yields CDR1 SGHRS and CDR2 YFSETQ. CDR3 length: 14 residues. Deletions cut 0 bases from V and 5 bases from J, with 11 bases between. The CDR3 DNA reads as TGCGCCAGCAGCTTGGTCATGGCAGGGTATGGCTACACCTTC. Its translation: CASSLVMAGYGYTF.

The gene calls are TRBV27 and TRBJ1-1; TRBD1 agrees at 7 bases. The V and J ends lost 3 bases and 0 bases, in that order; junction bases with no gene match: 1. Germline V CDR1 and CDR2: MNHEY, SMNVEV (reference sequence). This CDR3 spans 14 amino acids. CDR3 nucleotide sequence: TGTGCCAGCAGTTTGGGACAGATGAACACTGAAGCTTTCTTT. This codes for CASSLGQMNTEAFF.

The V gene is TRBV4-2, the J gene TRBJ1-3; a possible D gene is TRBD1 (6 bases). Germline-derived CDR1 and CDR2 are LGHNA and YNFKEQ. The CDR3 length is 19 residues. Deletions cut 0 bases from V and 0 bases from J, with 18 bases between. For the CDR3, the DNA is TGTGCCAGCAGCCAAGATCCTTTCCCTGGGGGCCTCTCTGGAAACACCATATATTTT. This translates into CASSQDPFPGGLSGNTIYF.

The chain combines TRBV28 with TRBJ1-2; unclear D gene. Between the trimmed V and J ends, which lost 6 bases and 4 bases, there was a span of 18 bases. The CDR3 covers 15 residues. In germline, CDR1 is MDHEN, CDR2 SYDVKM. The CDR3 DNA reads TGTGCCAGCAGGTCTACTTCGGGTCCTTCCTATGGCTACACCTTC. This gives the protein CASRSTSGPSYGYTF.

The chain carries TRBV15 and TRBJ1-1; weak D call: TRBD1 (5 bases). Germline CDR1 is LNHNV and CDR2 is YYDKDF (reference sequence). The CDR3 runs 15 residues. Between the trimmed V and J ends, which lost 0 bases and 0 bases, there was a span of 8 bases. CDR3 protein: CATSRDLGVNTEAFF. The CDR3 region has the DNA TGTGCCACCAGCAGAGATTTAGGGGTGAACACTGAAGCTTTCTTT.

CDR3: CASGRGQGYEQYF. As DNA, the CDR3 is TGCGCCAGCGGAAGGGGACAGGGTTACGAGCAGTACTTC. The rearrangement joins TRBV10-1 to TRBJ2-7, with 9 positions matching TRBD1. The CDR3 covers 13 residues. V shed 8 bases, J shed 4 bases, and the junction held 6 bases outside the gene matches. Germline lookup yields CDR1 WNHNN and CDR2 SYGVQD (reference sequence).

This chain connects TRBV9 to TRBJ2-5; the match to TRBD1 covers 7 bases. The germline CDR1 and CDR2 sequences are SGDLS and YYNGEE. The CDR3 loop spans 15 amino acids. Unmatched junction bases numbered 9, after V lost 3 bases and J lost 4 bases. The CDR3 DNA is TGTGCCAGCAGCGCGTGGACAGGAGGAAGAGAGACCCAGTACTTC. Protein product: CASSAWTGGRETQYF.

This clone occurred once. The chain uses TRBV19 and TRBJ1-1; a weak D match, TRBD1 (6 bases). This CDR3 has 16 residues. Trimming pared 1 base from V and 3 bases from J, leaving 15 bases between. The germline CDR1 and CDR2 sequences are LNHDA and SQIVND (reference sequence). The CDR3 DNA reads TGTGCCAGTAGTATAGGATTACAACAGGGATACACTGAAGCTTTCTTT. This gives the protein CASSIGLQQGYTEAFF. Based on the CDR3 plus reference TRBV19 and TRBJ1-1, the full variable domain is DGGITQSPKYLFRKEGQNVTLSCEQNLNHDAMYWYRQDPGQGLRLIYYSQIVNDFQKGDIAEGYSVSREKKESFPLTVTSAQKNPTAFYLCASSIGLQQGYTEAFFGQGTRLTVV.

The genes are TRBV28 and TRBJ1-4; D uncertain. This CDR3 region has 12 residues. Germline V gene lookup returns CDR1 MDHEN and CDR2 SYDVKM. The germline V and J ends were trimmed by 4 bases and 5 bases, with 5 bases remaining between them. DNA for the CDR3: TGTGCCAGCAGTTACTTAAATGAAAAACTGTTTTTT. It encodes CASSYLNEKLFF.

This clone was picked up many times. J is TRBJ1-1 and V is TRBV6-5, with 7 bases aligning to TRBD1. The V gene's germline CDR1 is MNHEY and CDR2 SVGAGI. The ends lost 8 bases at V and 8 bases at J; junction bases unmatched: 11. The CDR3 is 13 amino acids. The CDR3 coding sequence is TGTGCCAGCCGAAAGGGGGCGGGGGGCGAAGCTTTCTTT. Translated: CASRKGAGGEAFF.

This clone occurred a few times. The chain employs TRBV6-6 and TRBJ1-5; D not resolved. Between the trimmed V and J ends, which lost 7 bases and 3 bases, there was a span of 19 bases. CDR3 size: 16 residues. Germline loops: CDR1 MNHNY, CDR2 SVGAGI (reference sequence). CDR3 loop: CASTPDGGHYNQPQHF. CDR3 bases: TGTGCCAGCACCCCTGACGGTGGGCATTACAATCAGCCCCAGCATTTT.

The chain combines TRBV7-2 with TRBJ2-5; 13 nucleotides agree with TRBD2. V gave up 4 bases and J gave up 4 bases; unmatched junction bases: 6. The CDR3 contains 16 residues. The germline CDR1 and CDR2 sequences are SGHTA and FQGNSA. This chain's CDR3 is CASSSGTSGVGETQYF. The CDR3 coding sequence is TGTGCCAGCAGCTCCGGGACTAGCGGGGTGGGAGAGACCCAGTACTTC.

V gene TRBV19 combines with J gene TRBJ1-2; D remains ambiguous. V dropped 3 bases and J dropped 2 bases, with 7 bases sitting between them. The CDR3 runs to 13 residues. Germline V gene sequence: CDR1 LNHDA, CDR2 SQIVND (reference sequence). The CDR3 reads CASSIDYNYGYTF. CDR3 in DNA: TGTGCCAGTAGTATCGACTACAACTATGGCTACACCTTC.

The rearrangement links TRBV4-3 to TRBJ2-3, with 8 bases that match TRBD1. Germline CDR1 LGHNA, CDR2 YSLEER. CDR3 size: 17 residues. V lost 0 bases to trimming and J lost 4 bases; unmatched junction nucleotides: 9. The CDR3 sequence is CASSQDLAGGLADTQYF. The CDR3, as DNA: TGCGCCAGCAGCCAAGATCTCGCAGGGGGCCTCGCAGATACGCAGTATTTT.

V is TRBV14 and J is TRBJ1-1; 7 bases map to TRBD1. The CDR3 runs to 13 residues. V trimming: 1 base; J trimming: 10 bases; junction bases outside the gene matches: 6. Germline CDR1 is SGHDN and CDR2 is FVKESK. CDR3 sequence reads: CASSQVAGGLAFF. The DNA for the CDR3 is TGTGCCAGCAGCCAAGTTGCAGGGGGATTAGCTTTCTTT. The full variable domain, its missing parts supplied by reference TRBV14 and TRBJ1-1, is EAGVTQFPSHSVIEKGQTVTLRCDPISGHDNLYWYRRVMGKEIKFLLHFVKESKQDESGMPNNRFLAERTGGTYSTLKVQPAELEDSGVYFCASSQVAGGLAFFGQGTRLTVV.

CDR3 region: CASRMTEGHEQYF. CDR3 nucleotide sequence: TGTGCCAGCAGGATGACAGAAGGTCACGAGCAGTACTTC. The gene calls are TRBV12-3 or TRBV12-4 and TRBJ2-7; D possibly corresponds to TRBD1 (5 bases). The CDR3 consists of 13 residues. The germline V and J ends were trimmed by 6 bases and 5 bases, with 14 bases remaining between them.

The chain is built from TRBV27 and TRBJ1-3; the D is unclear. Germline values: CDR1 MNHEY, CDR2 SMNVEV (reference sequence). This CDR3 is built from 15 residues. V lost 5 bases and J lost 4, with 15 bases in between. DNA of the CDR3: TGTGCCAGCAGTCTCCGCCGCGGGTTGGGAAACACCATATATTTT. Translating it yields CASSLRRGLGNTIYF.

The V and J genes are TRBV11-2 and TRBJ2-1; 9 nucleotides agree with TRBD2. Germline-derived CDR1 and CDR2 are SGHAT and FQNNGV. This CDR3 contains 14 residues. Trimming removed 5 bases from V and 9 bases from J; junction bases left unmatched: 8. The DNA for the CDR3 is TGTGCCAGCAGCCAAGGGACTAGCCCCCGTGAGCAGTTCTTC. This codes for CASSQGTSPREQFF.